This T cell receptor beta chain was recovered during a study of blood T cells in healthy people across ages. Study-wide results and caveats: With age, beta diversity per million T cells declined roughly linearly, significantly by 40 to 50.

The CDR3 covers 13 residues. The germline CDR1 and CDR2 sequences are SGDLS and YYNGEE. As for this clonotype: Its specificity is unknown.

PCR was performed a second time for roughly 6 to 12 cycles using a sample-barcoded 5' primer and a J-beta primer mix. TCRdb itself ran the 5' RACE reads through MiXCR, one entry per CDR3 protein. This table holds some 640,000 distinct CDR3 sequences, 45% to 50% found once. This sequence joins TRBV9 and TRBJ2-1; D remains unclear. The end of the DNA fits TRBJ2-7 better, so the J call may be wrong. Sequenced material: blood. This sequence was found in a woman aged 55-69 years in good health. CDR3 nucleotide sequence: TGTGCCAGCAGCGGGGGTACGCACAATGAGCAGTACTTC. Translating gives CASSGGTHNEQYF.